This T cell receptor beta chain was retrieved from a study of regulatory T cells in long-lasting Graves disease. The time point was: newly diagnosed GD, antithyroid drugs for less than 3 months. From PBMCs, RNA was extracted and then used to make the TCR library. Study conclusions and caveats: Persistent disease favored TRBV28, TRBJ1-2 and TRBJ2-5. Persistent Graves' cases showed lower TCR diversity than newly diagnosed cases.

This clonotype was found many times. What it binds is not known. From germline, CDR1 is SGHVS and CDR2 FNYEAQ. This CDR3 is 16 amino acids long. V trimming: 7 bases; J trimming: 5 bases; junction bases outside the gene matches: 15. Arm-PCR of CDR3 regions and iRepertoire HTBI primers were used to build TCR beta libraries. TCRdb re-called the multiplex PCR reads through MiXCR, storing one row per CDR3 protein. Altogether around 250,000 distinct CDR3 sequences are present, about 17% being singletons, with the ten largest covering roughly 23%. Sequenced here: peripheral blood mononuclear cells (PBMCs), sampled at new diagnosis, from a patient treated with antithyroid drugs. The clonotype was recovered from a female donor with Graves disease. This sequence joins TRBV7-6 and TRBJ2-3, with TRBD2 identical over 7 bases. CDR3 in amino acids: CASTVGGRALGDTQYF. The CDR3 DNA reads TGTGCCAGCACCGTGGGAGGGAGGGCCCTCGGAGATACGCAGTATTTT.